This entry lists 3 T cell receptor beta chains sequenced from one sample in a study of shared clonotypes between healthy human individuals (dated by TCRdb to the early 2020s). Libraries were made using the immunoSEQ multiplex PCR assay. TCRdb's version of the immuneACCESS table is confined to in-frame rearrangements and falls short of the full clone set. An unresolved V gene accounts for under half of the shortfall where checked; the remainder is of unknown origin. For this sample there are around 2.1 million clones; 85% to 95% appear just once. 1.5% to 2% of the sample is in the top ten clones. CD8 naive samples were CD45RO-negative cells positively selected for CCR7, giving a CD45RA+CCR7+ population that excluded TemRA cells. Input material: naive CD8+ T cells from PBMCs. According to the study, the label for this sample's cell subset or site signals: CD45RA+CCR7+. The receptors were sampled from a man aged 18 to 35 in good health. Some clones in this sample may be carry-over from other donors' samples.

The chain couples TRBV7-9 to TRBJ2-7; 15 nucleotides align to TRBD2. With 3 bases clipped from V and 6 bases from J, the junction kept 12 bases outside the gene matches. Germline V gene sequence: CDR1 SEHNR, CDR2 FQNEAQ (reference sequence). This CDR3 has 18 amino acids. This chain's CDR3 is CASSFTNKGLAGGGEQYF. The DNA for the CDR3 is TGTGCCAGCAGCTTTACTAACAAGGGACTAGCGGGAGGAGGCGAGCAGTACTTC.

The chain couples TRBV5-5 to TRBJ2-1; D is ambiguous. Trimming took off 2 bases at V and 7 bases at J, with 16 bases between the two ends. Germline CDR1 SGHKS, CDR2 YYEKEE (reference sequence). This CDR3 comprises 15 residues. The CDR3 reads CASSLGPLGRNEQFF. CDR3 coding DNA: TGTGCCAGCAGCTTAGGTCCACTGGGTCGGAATGAGCAGTTCTTC.

The chain joins TRBV6-5 to TRBJ2-7; the match to TRBD2 covers 12 bases. This CDR3 has 15 residues. The ends lost 8 bases at V and 1 base at J; junction bases unmatched: 6. Germline CDR1 reads MNHEY; CDR2 reads SVGAGI. CDR3 sequence (DNA): TGTGCCAGCGGGACTAGCGGGCCATTTTCCTACGAGCAGTACTTC. Translating it yields CASGTSGPFSYEQYF.